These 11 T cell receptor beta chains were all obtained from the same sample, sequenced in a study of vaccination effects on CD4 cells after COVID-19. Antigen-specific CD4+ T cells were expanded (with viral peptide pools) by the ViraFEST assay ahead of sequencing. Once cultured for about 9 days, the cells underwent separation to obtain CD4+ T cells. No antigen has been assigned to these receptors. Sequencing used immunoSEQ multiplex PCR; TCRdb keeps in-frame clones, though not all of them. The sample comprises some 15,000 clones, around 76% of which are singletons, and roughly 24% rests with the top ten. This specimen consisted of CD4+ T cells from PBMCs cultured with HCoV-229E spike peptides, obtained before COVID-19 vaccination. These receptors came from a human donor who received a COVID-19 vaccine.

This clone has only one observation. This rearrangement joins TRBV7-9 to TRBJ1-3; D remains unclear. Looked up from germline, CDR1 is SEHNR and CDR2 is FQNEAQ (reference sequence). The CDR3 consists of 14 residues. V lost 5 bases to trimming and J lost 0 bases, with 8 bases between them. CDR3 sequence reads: CASSPLNSGNTIYF. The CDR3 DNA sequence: TGTGCCAGCAGCCCTCTTAACTCTGGAAACACCATATATTTT.

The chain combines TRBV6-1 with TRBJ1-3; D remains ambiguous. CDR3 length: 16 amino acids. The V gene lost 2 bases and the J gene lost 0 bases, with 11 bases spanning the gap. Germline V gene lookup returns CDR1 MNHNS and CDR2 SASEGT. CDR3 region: CASSEQELISGNTIYF. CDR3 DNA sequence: TGTGCCAGCAGTGAACAGGAGCTCATCTCTGGAAACACCATATATTTT.

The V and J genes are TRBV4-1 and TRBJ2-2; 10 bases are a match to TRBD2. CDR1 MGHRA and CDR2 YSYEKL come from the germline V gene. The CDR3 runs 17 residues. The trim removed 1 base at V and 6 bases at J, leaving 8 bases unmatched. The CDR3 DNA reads TGCGCCAGCAGCCAAGGAACTAGCGGGATAAGGGCCGGGGAGCTGTTTTTT. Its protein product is CASSQGTSGIRAGELFF.

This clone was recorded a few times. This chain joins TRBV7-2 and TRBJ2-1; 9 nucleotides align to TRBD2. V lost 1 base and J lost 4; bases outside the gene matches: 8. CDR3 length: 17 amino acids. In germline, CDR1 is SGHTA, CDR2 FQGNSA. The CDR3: CASSLVSGGSLYNEQFF. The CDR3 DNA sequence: TGTGCCAGCAGCTTAGTAAGCGGGGGGTCTTTATACAATGAGCAGTTCTTC.

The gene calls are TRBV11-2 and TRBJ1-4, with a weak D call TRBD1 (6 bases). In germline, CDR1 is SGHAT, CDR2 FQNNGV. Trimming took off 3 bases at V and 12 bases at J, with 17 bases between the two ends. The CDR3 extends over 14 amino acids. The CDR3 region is CASSLNPRDKELFF. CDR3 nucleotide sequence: TGTGCCAGCAGCTTGAACCCCCGGGACAAGGAACTGTTTTTT.

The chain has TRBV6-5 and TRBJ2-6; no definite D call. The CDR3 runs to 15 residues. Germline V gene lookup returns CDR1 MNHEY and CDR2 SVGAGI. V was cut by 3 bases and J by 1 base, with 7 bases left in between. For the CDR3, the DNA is TGTGCCAGCAGTTATTCGGAATCTGGGGCCAACGTCCTGACTTTC. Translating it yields CASSYSESGANVLTF.

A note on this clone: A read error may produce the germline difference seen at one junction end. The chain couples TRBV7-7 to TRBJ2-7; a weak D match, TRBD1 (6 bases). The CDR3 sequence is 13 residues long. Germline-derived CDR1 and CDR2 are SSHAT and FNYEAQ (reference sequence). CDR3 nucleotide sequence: TGTGCTAGCAGTTTCAACTTAGGACAGGAGCAGTACTTC. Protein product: CASSFNLGQEQYF.

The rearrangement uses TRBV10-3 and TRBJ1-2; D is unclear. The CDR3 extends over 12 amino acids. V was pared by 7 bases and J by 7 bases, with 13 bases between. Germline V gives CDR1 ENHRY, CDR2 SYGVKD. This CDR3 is CAITREAGGYTF. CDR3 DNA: TGTGCCATCACCCGAGAGGCGGGTGGCTACACCTTC.

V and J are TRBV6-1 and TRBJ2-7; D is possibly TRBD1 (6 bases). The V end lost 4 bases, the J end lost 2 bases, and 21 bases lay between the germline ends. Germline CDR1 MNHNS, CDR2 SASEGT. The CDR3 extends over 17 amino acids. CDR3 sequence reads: CASSGGPQGFPAYEQYF. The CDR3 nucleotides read TGTGCCAGCAGTGGGGGGCCCCAGGGGTTCCCCGCCTACGAGCAGTACTTC.

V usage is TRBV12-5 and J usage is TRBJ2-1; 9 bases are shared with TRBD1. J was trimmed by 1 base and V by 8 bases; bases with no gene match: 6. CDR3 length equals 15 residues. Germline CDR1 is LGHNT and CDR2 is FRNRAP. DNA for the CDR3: TGTGCTAGTCGAGGACAGGGGACTTCCTACAATGAGCAGTTCTTC. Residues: CASRGQGTSYNEQFF.

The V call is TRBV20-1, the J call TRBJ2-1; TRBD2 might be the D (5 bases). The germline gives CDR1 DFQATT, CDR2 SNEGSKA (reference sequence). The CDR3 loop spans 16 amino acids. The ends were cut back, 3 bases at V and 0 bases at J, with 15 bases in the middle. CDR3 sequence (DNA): TGCAGTGCTAGTCGTCCGGGGTCGAGCTCCTACAATGAGCAGTTCTTC. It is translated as CSASRPGSSSYNEQFF.